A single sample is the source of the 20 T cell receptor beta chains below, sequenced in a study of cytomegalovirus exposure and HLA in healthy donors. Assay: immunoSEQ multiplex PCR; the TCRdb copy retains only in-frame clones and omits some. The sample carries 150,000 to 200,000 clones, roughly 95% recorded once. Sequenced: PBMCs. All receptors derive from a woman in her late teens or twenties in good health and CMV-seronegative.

This chain's CDR3 is CASSYQRWEQYF. CDR3 DNA: TGTGCCAGCAGCTATCAGCGATGGGAGCAGTACTTC. The rearrangement uses TRBV7-9 and TRBJ2-7; D is undetermined. The ends were cut back, 4 bases at V and 7 bases at J, with 11 bases in the middle. From germline, CDR1 is SEHNR and CDR2 FQNEAQ (reference sequence). The length of the CDR3 is 12 residues.

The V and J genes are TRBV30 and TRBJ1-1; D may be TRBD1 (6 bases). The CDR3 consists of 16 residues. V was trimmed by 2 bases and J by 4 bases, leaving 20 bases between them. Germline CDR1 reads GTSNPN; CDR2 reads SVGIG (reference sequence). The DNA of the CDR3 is TGTGCCTGGAGTCCCCATACAGGGTTGTTTGGCACTGAAGCTTTCTTT. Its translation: CAWSPHTGLFGTEAFF. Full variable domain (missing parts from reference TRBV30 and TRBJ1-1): SQTIHQWPATLVQPVGSPLSLECTVEGTSNPNLYWYRQAAGRGLQLLFYSVGIGQISSEVPQNLSASRPQDRQFILSSKKLLLSDSGFYLCAWSPHTGLFGTEAFFGQGTRLTVV.

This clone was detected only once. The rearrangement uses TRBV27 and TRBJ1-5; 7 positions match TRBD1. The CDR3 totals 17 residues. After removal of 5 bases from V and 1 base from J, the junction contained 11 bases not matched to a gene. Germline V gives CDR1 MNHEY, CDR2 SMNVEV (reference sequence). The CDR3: CASSRRTGESSNQPQHF. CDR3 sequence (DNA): TGTGCCAGCAGTCGCCGGACAGGTGAATCGAGCAATCAGCCCCAGCATTTT.

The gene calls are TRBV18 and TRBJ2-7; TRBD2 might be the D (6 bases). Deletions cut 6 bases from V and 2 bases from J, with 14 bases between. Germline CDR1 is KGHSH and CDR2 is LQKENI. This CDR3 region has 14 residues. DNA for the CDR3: TGTGCCAGCTCGCGGACGGGACTGCCCTACGAGCAGTACTTC. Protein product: CASSRTGLPYEQYF.

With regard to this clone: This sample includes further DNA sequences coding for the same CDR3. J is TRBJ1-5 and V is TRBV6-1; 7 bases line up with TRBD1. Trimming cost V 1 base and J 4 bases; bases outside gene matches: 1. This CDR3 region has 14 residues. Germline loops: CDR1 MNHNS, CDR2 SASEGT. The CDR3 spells CASSEGRGNQPQHF. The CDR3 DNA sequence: TGTGCCAGCAGTGAAGGCAGGGGGAATCAGCCCCAGCATTTT.

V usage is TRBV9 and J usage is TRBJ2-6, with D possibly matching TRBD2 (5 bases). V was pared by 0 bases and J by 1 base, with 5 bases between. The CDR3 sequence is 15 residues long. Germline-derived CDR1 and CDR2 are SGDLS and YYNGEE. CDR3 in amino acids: CASSVAGSGANVLTF. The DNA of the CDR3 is TGTGCCAGCAGCGTAGCGGGGTCTGGGGCCAACGTCCTGACTTTC.

CDR3 bases: TGCGCCAGCAGCCAAGCGGGGGGGCTCGAGCAGTTCTTC. Translated, it gives CASSQAGGLEQFF. The chain has TRBV4-3 and TRBJ2-1, with 8 bases identical to TRBD2. The J segment lost 10 bases and the V segment lost 1 base, leaving 3 bases of the junction unmatched. Germline V lookup: CDR1 LGHNA, CDR2 YSLEER. The CDR3 totals 13 residues.

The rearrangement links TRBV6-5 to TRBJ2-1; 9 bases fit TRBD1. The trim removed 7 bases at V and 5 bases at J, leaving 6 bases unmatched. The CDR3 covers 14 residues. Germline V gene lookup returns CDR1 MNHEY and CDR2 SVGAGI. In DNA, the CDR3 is TGTGCCAGCACCCCGGGACAGGGTAACAATGAGCAGTTCTTC. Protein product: CASTPGQGNNEQFF.

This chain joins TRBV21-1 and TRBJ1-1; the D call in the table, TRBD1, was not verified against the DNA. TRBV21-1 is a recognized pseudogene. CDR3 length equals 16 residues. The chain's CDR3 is CASSMGQLQLGTEAFF. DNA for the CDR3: TGTGCCAGCAGCATGGGGCAGCTTCAGTTGGGCACTGAAGCTTTCTTT.

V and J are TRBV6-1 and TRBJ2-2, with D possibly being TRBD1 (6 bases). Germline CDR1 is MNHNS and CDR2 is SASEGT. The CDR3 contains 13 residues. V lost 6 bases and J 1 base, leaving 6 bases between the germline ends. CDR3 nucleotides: TGTGCCAGCAGGACAGGGAACACCGGGGAGCTGTTTTTT. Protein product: CASRTGNTGELFF.

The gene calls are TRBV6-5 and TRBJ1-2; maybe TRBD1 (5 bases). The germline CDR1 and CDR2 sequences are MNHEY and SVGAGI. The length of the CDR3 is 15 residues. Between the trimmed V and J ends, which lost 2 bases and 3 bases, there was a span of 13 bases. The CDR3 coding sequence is TGTGCCAGCAGTTACGGGGGGGGACCGTACTATGGCTACACCTTC. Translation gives CASSYGGGPYYGYTF.

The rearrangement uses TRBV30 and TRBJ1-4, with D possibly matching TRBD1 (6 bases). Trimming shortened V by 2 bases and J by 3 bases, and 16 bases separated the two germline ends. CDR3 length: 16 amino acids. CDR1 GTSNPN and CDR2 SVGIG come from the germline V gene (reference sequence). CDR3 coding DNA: TGTGCCTGGAGTAAAACCACAGGGAATGCTAATGAAAAACTGTTTTTT. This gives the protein CAWSKTTGNANEKLFF.

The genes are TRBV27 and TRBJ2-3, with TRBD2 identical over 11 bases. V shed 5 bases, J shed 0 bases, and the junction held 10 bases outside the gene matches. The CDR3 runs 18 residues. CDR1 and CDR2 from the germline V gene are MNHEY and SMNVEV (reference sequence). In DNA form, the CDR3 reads TGTGCCAGCAGTCAGACTAGCGGGGTGCCTCTTAGCACAGATACGCAGTATTTT. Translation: CASSQTSGVPLSTDTQYF.

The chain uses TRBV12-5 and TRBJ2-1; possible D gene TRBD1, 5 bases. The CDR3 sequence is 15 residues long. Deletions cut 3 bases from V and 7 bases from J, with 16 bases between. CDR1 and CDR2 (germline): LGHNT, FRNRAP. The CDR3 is CASGLAQGSWNEQFF. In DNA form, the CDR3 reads TGTGCTAGTGGTTTAGCGCAGGGAAGCTGGAATGAGCAGTTCTTC.

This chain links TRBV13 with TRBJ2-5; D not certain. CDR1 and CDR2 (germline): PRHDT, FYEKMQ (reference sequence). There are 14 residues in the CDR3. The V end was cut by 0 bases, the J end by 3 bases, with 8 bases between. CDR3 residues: CASSLGRGEETQYF. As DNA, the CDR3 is TGTGCCAGCAGCTTAGGCAGAGGAGAAGAGACCCAGTACTTC.

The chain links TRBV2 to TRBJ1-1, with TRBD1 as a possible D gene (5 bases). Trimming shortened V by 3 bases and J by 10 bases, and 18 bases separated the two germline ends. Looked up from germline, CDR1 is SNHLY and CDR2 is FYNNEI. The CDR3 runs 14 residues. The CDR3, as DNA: TGTGCCAGCAGTGAGGGGAGGGGACTTTACCCAGCTTTCTTT. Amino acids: CASSEGRGLYPAFF.

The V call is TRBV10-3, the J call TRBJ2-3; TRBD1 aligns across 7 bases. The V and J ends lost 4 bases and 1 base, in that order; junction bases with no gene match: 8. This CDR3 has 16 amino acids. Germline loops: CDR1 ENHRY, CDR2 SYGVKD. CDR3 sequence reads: CAISGGGLGGTDTQYF. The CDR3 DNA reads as TGTGCCATCAGTGGAGGGGGCCTCGGAGGCACAGATACGCAGTATTTT.

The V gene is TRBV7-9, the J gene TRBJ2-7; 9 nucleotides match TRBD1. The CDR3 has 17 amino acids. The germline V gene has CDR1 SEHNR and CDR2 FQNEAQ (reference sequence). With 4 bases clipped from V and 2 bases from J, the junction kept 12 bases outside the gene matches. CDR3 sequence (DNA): TGTGCCAGCAGCTCAATCATCAAACAGGGGGCAACCTACGAGCAGTACTTC. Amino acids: CASSSIIKQGATYEQYF.

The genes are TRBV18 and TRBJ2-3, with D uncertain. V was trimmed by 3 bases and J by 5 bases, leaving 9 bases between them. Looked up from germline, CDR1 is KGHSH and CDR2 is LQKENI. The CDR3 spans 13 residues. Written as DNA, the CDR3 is TGTGCCAGCTCACCTATCTTATTAGATACGCAGTATTTT. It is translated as CASSPILLDTQYF.

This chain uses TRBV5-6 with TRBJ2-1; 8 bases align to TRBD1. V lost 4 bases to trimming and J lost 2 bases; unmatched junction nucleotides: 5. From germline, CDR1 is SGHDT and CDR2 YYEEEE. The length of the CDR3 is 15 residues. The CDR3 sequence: CASSVGTGAYNEQFF. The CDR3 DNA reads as TGTGCCAGCAGCGTCGGGACAGGCGCCTACAATGAGCAGTTCTTC.